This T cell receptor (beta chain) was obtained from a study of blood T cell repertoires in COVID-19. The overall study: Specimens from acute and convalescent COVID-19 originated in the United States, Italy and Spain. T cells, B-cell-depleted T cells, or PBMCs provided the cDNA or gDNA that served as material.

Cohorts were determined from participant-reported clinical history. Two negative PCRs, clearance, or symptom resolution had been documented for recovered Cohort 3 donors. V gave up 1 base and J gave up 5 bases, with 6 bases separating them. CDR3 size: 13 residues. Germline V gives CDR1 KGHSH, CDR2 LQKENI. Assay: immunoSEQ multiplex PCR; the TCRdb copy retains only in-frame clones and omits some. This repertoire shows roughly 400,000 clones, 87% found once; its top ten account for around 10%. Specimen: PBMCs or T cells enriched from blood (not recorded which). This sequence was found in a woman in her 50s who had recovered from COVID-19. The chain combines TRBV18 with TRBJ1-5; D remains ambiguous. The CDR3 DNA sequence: TGTGCCAGCTCACCACAGCTTGATCAGCCCCAGCATTTT. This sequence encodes CASSPQLDQPQHF.